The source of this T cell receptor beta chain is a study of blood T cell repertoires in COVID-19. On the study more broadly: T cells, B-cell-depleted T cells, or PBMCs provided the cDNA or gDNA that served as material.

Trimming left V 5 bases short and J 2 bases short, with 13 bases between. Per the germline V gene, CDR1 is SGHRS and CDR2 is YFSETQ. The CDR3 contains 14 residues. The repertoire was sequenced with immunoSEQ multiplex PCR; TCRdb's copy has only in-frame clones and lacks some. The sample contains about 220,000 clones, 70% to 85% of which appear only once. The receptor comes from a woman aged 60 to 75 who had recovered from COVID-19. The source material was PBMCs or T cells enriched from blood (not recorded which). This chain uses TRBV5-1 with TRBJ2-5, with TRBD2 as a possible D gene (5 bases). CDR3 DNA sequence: TGCGCCAGCAGTGTCGCCCGGGGACAAGAGACCCAGTACTTC. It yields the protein CASSVARGQETQYF.